This passage covers 27 T cell receptor beta chains from one sample sequenced in a study of Graves' ophthalmopathy and Graves' hyperthyroidism. The TCR beta CDR3 regions underwent amplification from RNA transcripts. An opening RT-PCR round employed HTBI primers and preceded a second-round multiplex PCR. Each CDR3 protein gets one entry after TCRdb re-called the multiplex PCR reads with MiXCR. The data show 57,000 or so distinct CDR3 sequences, with approximately 50% seen just once and roughly 4.3% held by the top ten. Sequencing input: peripheral blood. The origin of the receptors is an adult woman with Graves' ophthalmopathy.

This clonotype was picked up one time. The rearrangement links TRBV2 to TRBJ2-3, with unresolved D. Trimming pared 1 base from V and 11 bases from J, leaving 16 bases between. Germline V gene lookup returns CDR1 SNHLY and CDR2 FYNNEI. The CDR3 is 14 amino acids. This CDR3 reads CASSEGTASNEQYF. In DNA, the CDR3 is TGTGCCAGCAGTGAAGGGACGGCATCCAATGAGCAGTATTTT.

This clonotype occurred many times. The chain is built from TRBV19 and TRBJ1-5; D remains ambiguous. V gave up 1 base and J gave up 0 bases, with 7 bases separating them. This CDR3 has 15 amino acids. CDR1 LNHDA and CDR2 SQIVND come from the germline V gene (reference sequence). The CDR3 DNA follows: TGTGCCAGTAGTATAGGACACTATAGCAATCAGCCCCAGCATTTT. Translated, it gives CASSIGHYSNQPQHF.

The J gene is TRBJ2-7, the V gene TRBV19; no firm D call. V was cut by 3 bases and J by 1 base, with 10 bases left in between. The germline V gene encodes CDR1 LNHDA and CDR2 SQIVND (reference sequence). The CDR3 sequence is 14 residues long. CDR3 DNA sequence: TGTGCCAGTAGTATCTCCTCCGGTTCCTACGAGCAGTACTTC. Translation: CASSISSGSYEQYF. Supplemented by reference TRBV19 and TRBJ2-7, the full variable domain reads DGGITQSPKYLFRKEGQNVTLSCEQNLNHDAMYWYRQDPGQGLRLIYYSQIVNDFQKGDIAEGYSVSREKKESFPLTVTSAQKNPTAFYLCASSISSGSYEQYFGPGTRLTVT.

The V and J genes are TRBV20-1 and TRBJ2-7; 9 bases match TRBD2. The V and J ends lost 2 bases and 3 bases, in that order; junction bases with no gene match: 5. This CDR3 has 14 residues. The V gene's germline CDR1 is DFQATT and CDR2 SNEGSKA (reference sequence). The CDR3 region is CSARRTSDFYEQYF. In DNA form, the CDR3 reads TGCAGTGCTAGAAGGACTAGCGACTTCTACGAGCAGTACTTC.

Notes on this clonotype: A much larger clone differs by one base, so this may be a read error. CDR3 region: CASRSSGTGDYEQYF. The CDR3 region has the DNA TGTGCCAGCAGAAGTTCCGGGACAGGGGACTACGAGCAGTACTTC. The chain recombines TRBV6-2 or TRBV6-3 with TRBJ2-7; 10 bases fit TRBD1. Germline V gene lookup returns CDR1 MNHEY and CDR2 SVGEGT. With V trimmed by 6 bases and J by 3 bases, 8 bases remained unmatched. The CDR3 consists of 15 residues.

In its sample, this clonotype was seen many times. V is TRBV11-2 and J is TRBJ2-7; no clear D. Germline lookup yields CDR1 SGHAT and CDR2 FQNNGV. The CDR3 runs to 12 residues. Trimming pared 0 bases from V and 7 bases from J, leaving 7 bases between. The CDR3 region has the DNA TGTGCCAGCAGCTTAGATCTGGGAGAGCAGTACTTC. Amino acid sequence: CASSLDLGEQYF.

This clonotype has ten or more counts. J is TRBJ2-1 and V is TRBV7-3; TRBD2 matches 12 bases. J gave up 7 bases and V 5 bases, and 15 bases lay outside the gene matches. The CDR3 spans 18 residues. The germline gives CDR1 SGHTA, CDR2 FQGTGA. CDR3 protein: CASSTYRRLAGVVNEQFF. The CDR3 DNA sequence: TGTGCCAGCAGCACCTATAGACGACTAGCGGGAGTAGTGAATGAGCAGTTCTTC. The full variable domain, in which reference TRBV7-3 and TRBJ2-1 provide the parts outside the CDR3, is GAGVSQTPSNKVTEKGKYVELRCDPISGHTALYWYRQSLGQGPEFLIYFQGTGAADDSGLPNDRFFAVRPEGSVSTLKIQRTERGDSAVYLCASSTYRRLAGVVNEQFFGPGTRLTVL.

This clonotype was detected many times. This chain uses TRBV20-1 with TRBJ1-3, with TRBD1 identical over 8 bases. The germline gives CDR1 DFQATT, CDR2 SNEGSKA (reference sequence). V was pared by 0 bases and J by 6 bases, with 16 bases of the junction left unmatched. The CDR3 extends over 18 amino acids. CDR3 sequence: CSARDLRDRFRDENTIYF. In nucleotides, the CDR3 is TGCAGTGCTAGAGATCTCAGGGACAGGTTTCGGGATGAAAACACCATATATTTT.

This clonotype was seen many times. This rearrangement joins TRBV5-5 to TRBJ1-2, with D maybe TRBD1 (5 bases). V was shortened by 4 bases and J by 3 bases, with 13 bases between the two germline ends. Germline CDR1 SGHKS, CDR2 YYEKEE (reference sequence). The CDR3 sequence is 14 residues long. The CDR3 sequence: CASSLLVGDYGYTF. The CDR3, as DNA: TGTGCCAGCAGCCTGTTGGTGGGGGACTATGGCTACACCTTC.

This clonotype was detected ten times or more. This sequence joins TRBV4-3 and TRBJ2-3, with 7 bases aligning to TRBD1. V was pared by 0 bases and J by 1 base, with 1 base of the junction left unmatched. The CDR3 loop spans 15 amino acids. Germline V gives CDR1 LGHNA, CDR2 YSLEER. The CDR3 loop reads CASSQDTGGTDTQYF. The DNA for the CDR3 is TGCGCCAGCAGCCAAGATACAGGGGGCACAGATACGCAGTATTTT.

The rearrangement links TRBV7-2 to TRBJ1-5; D is possibly TRBD1 (6 bases). The V gene's germline CDR1 is SGHTA and CDR2 FQGNSA. V lost 5 bases and J 14 bases, leaving 22 bases between the germline ends. CDR3 size: 14 residues. CDR3 sequence (DNA): TGTGCCAGCAGCCTGGGACTAGCGGGGGCGAATGAGCATTTT. Translation: CASSLGLAGANEHF.

The table lists this clonotype with many counts. The rearrangement uses TRBV7-9 and TRBJ2-7, with 8 positions matching TRBD1. Germline-derived CDR1 and CDR2 are SEHNR and FQNEAQ (reference sequence). This CDR3 has 14 amino acids. Losses at the gene ends were 5 bases for V and 2 bases for J; bases not matched to a gene: 5. Here the CDR3 reads CASSAGQGTYEQYF. The DNA of the CDR3 is TGTGCCAGCAGCGCTGGACAGGGAACCTACGAGCAGTACTTC.

The chain joins TRBV7-2 to TRBJ1-4; D gene unclear. The CDR3 has 16 amino acids. The V and J ends lost 0 bases and 8 bases respectively, with 16 bases between them. In germline, CDR1 is SGHTA, CDR2 FQGNSA. The CDR3 here is CASSLAAAPGGEKLFF. The CDR3 DNA is TGTGCCAGCAGCTTAGCGGCGGCTCCGGGTGGAGAAAAACTGTTTTTT.

Comments on this clonotype: The germline gene is not matched at one end of the junction; a read error may be the cause. This chain links TRBV19 with TRBJ1-2; D call uncertain. This CDR3 is built from 13 residues. CDR1 is LNHDA, CDR2 SQIVND, per germline (reference sequence). DNA for the CDR3: TGTGCCAGTAATATACCCCAGAGATATGCCTACACCTTC. Translation gives CASNIPQRYAYTF.

This rearrangement joins TRBV10-3 to TRBJ2-2; no reliable D call. V lost 7 bases, J lost 0 bases, and 9 bases lay in between. CDR3 size: 14 residues. Germline assignment: CDR1 ENHRY and CDR2 SYGVKD. The CDR3 loop reads CAITALANTGELFF. CDR3 DNA sequence: TGTGCCATCACGGCTCTAGCGAACACCGGGGAGCTGTTTTTT.

The chain employs TRBV5-4 and TRBJ1-2; D unclear. V was trimmed by 0 bases and J by 6 bases, leaving 9 bases between them. Germline V CDR1 and CDR2: SGHNT, YYREEE (reference sequence). The CDR3 totals 13 residues. The DNA for the CDR3 is TGTGCCAGCAGCTTGGAGAGTTCTAATGGCTACACCTTC. It codes for CASSLESSNGYTF.

The chain carries TRBV19 and TRBJ1-5; 7 bases are a match to TRBD1. V shed 6 bases, J shed 1 base, and the junction held 6 bases outside the gene matches. CDR1 and CDR2 from the germline V gene are LNHDA and SQIVND (reference sequence). The CDR3 runs to 15 residues. CDR3 protein: CASRRGPSSNQPQHF. The CDR3 DNA reads TGTGCCAGTAGAAGGGGGCCCTCAAGCAATCAGCCCCAGCATTTT.

This clonotype was seen many times. The chain employs TRBV15 and TRBJ1-3; tentative D call: TRBD1 (5 bases). There are 15 residues in the CDR3. Germline loops: CDR1 LNHNV, CDR2 YYDKDF (reference sequence). V was pared by 0 bases and J by 4 bases, with 10 bases between. DNA for the CDR3: TGTGCCACCAGCAGAGAACGACAGCACGGAAACACCATATATTTT. As protein: CATSRERQHGNTIYF.

The sample holds many counts of this clonotype. The genes are TRBV20-1 and TRBJ2-3; TRBD2 is a possible D gene (6 bases). The germline CDR1 and CDR2 sequences are DFQATT and SNEGSKA (reference sequence). The CDR3 has 15 amino acids. Trimming pared 7 bases from V and 1 base from J, leaving 18 bases between. The CDR3 DNA sequence: TGCAGTGTGGGCCCGTCCTCTAGCGGCACAGATACGCAGTATTTT. The encoded protein is CSVGPSSSGTDTQYF.

The V call is TRBV7-2, the J call TRBJ2-7; D may be TRBD2 (7 bases). CDR1 is SGHTA and CDR2 is FQGNSA in the germline V gene. V was shortened by 4 bases and J by 5 bases, with 15 bases between the two germline ends. The CDR3 is 14 amino acids. CDR3 bases: TGTGCCAGCAGCTCCGTCACGGGGGGCGACGAGCAGTACTTC. Translation gives CASSSVTGGDEQYF. Together with reference TRBV7-2 and TRBJ2-7, the CDR3 gives the full variable domain: GAGVSQSPSNKVTEKGKDVELRCDPISGHTALYWYRQSLGQGLEFLIYFQGNSAPDKSGLPSDRFSAERTGGSVSTLTIQRTQQEDSAVYLCASSSVTGGDEQYFGPGTRLTVT.

The J gene is TRBJ2-1, the V gene TRBV6-5; no firm D call. The CDR3 contains 12 residues. Germline loops: CDR1 MNHEY, CDR2 SVGAGI. V dropped 7 bases and J dropped 14 bases, with 18 bases sitting between them. In nucleotides, the CDR3 is TGTGCCAGCACCTTGGGCGGAGCGAGGAAGTTCTTC. Translating gives CASTLGGARKFF.

V is TRBV7-9 and J is TRBJ2-7; D gene unclear. Trimming took 5 bases from V and 1 from J, leaving 6 bases between them. This CDR3 is 12 amino acids long. Germline V gene sequence: CDR1 SEHNR, CDR2 FQNEAQ (reference sequence). DNA of the CDR3: TGTGCCAGCAGCGACGAATCCTACGAGCAGTACTTC. Residues: CASSDESYEQYF.

This clonotype was found many times. The rearrangement links TRBV20-1 to TRBJ1-1; D may be TRBD1 (5 bases). Trimming shortened V by 3 bases and J by 7 bases, and 12 bases separated the two germline ends. CDR3 length: 12 residues. Germline loops: CDR1 DFQATT, CDR2 SNEGSKA (reference sequence). The CDR3 spells CSASFRDREAFF. The CDR3 coding sequence is TGCAGTGCTAGTTTCAGGGACCGTGAAGCTTTCTTT.

This clonotype was recorded many times. The chain joins TRBV19 to TRBJ1-5; 10 bases match TRBD1. Germline loops: CDR1 LNHDA, CDR2 SQIVND (reference sequence). CDR3 length: 13 amino acids. The ends lost 11 bases at V and 7 bases at J; junction bases unmatched: 8. CDR3 DNA sequence: TGTGCCTGGAGACAGGGGGCCAACCAGCCCCAGCATTTT. Protein sequence: CAWRQGANQPQHF.

This clonotype came up many times. J is TRBJ1-4 and V is TRBV19; 7 bases map to TRBD1. Germline V gene sequence: CDR1 LNHDA, CDR2 SQIVND (reference sequence). The CDR3 is made up of 16 amino acids. Unmatched junction bases numbered 14, after V lost 7 bases and J lost 6 bases. The CDR3 here is CASTDREWEGDEKLFF. As DNA, the CDR3 is TGTGCCAGTACCGACAGGGAGTGGGAGGGTGATGAAAAACTGTTTTTT.

This clonotype has ten or more counts. This chain links TRBV7-8 with TRBJ2-3; D may be TRBD1 (6 bases). Germline V gene lookup returns CDR1 SGHVS and CDR2 FQNEAQ. V shed 4 bases and J shed 4 bases, with 12 bases lying between them. CDR3 size: 14 residues. The CDR3 DNA reads as TGTGCCAGCAGCTGGACAAGGGGGTCAGATACGCAGTATTTT. Translating gives CASSWTRGSDTQYF.

The chain has TRBV19 and TRBJ2-1; D possibly uses TRBD1 or TRBD2 (6 bases each). V was shortened by 7 bases and J by 10 bases, with 14 bases between the two germline ends. The germline gives CDR1 LNHDA, CDR2 SQIVND (reference sequence). The CDR3 totals 12 residues. The CDR3 loop is CASKGGPWEQFF. CDR3 DNA: TGTGCCAGTAAGGGGGGCCCGTGGGAGCAGTTCTTC.